This is a list of T cell receptor beta chains from one sample in a study of human T cells and chemical hapten exposure. Using its own MiXCR run on the RACE reads, TCRdb lists one record per CDR3 protein. The sample consists of about 99,000 distinct CDR3 sequences, 9.5% to 15% of them appearing once. Material: whole blood, obtained in connection with sensitization to the hapten diphenylcyclopropenone (DPC). The receptor set was obtained from a woman aged 40 to 49 with alopecia areata. Some clones in this sample may be carry-over from other donors' samples. Each CDR3 is given with its conserved first and last residue. The D gene is left open where the match is weak. Size values are once, few and many counts, or a class for expanded clones, and some rows have none.

>TRBV30|TRBD2|TRBJ2-7|.
TGTGCCTGGAGTGCCTGGCGGGTCGGGAGGCGGAACGAGCAGTACTTC
CAWSAWRVGRRNEQYF
>TRBV29-1|.|TRBJ2-7|few
TGCAGCGCCGCGGACAACTCCTACGAGCAGTACTTC
CSAADNSYEQYF
>TRBV5-3|.|TRBJ2-7|many
TGTGCCAGAAGCGGAGGGACCCCCTACGAGCAGTACTTC
CARSGGTPYEQYF
>TRBV7-9|.|TRBJ2-1|.
TGTGCCAGCACCTGGCCTCTTGAGCAGTTCTTC
CASTWPLEQFF
>TRBV5-4|TRBD1|TRBJ1-2|.
TGTGCCAGCAGCTTTTCCCTCCGGGACAGACCAGTCTACACCTTC
CASSFSLRDRPVYTF
>TRBV18|TRBD1|TRBJ1-5|.
TGTGCCAGCTCACCCGGGACAGGCAATCAGCCCCAGCATTTT
CASSPGTGNQPQHF
>TRBV29-1|TRBD1|TRBJ1-2|.
TGCAGCGTTCAGGGGGCGGACTATGGCTACACCTTC
CSVQGADYGYTF
>TRBV6-2/TRBV6-3|TRBD1|TRBJ1-1|many
TGTGCCAGCAGAGGGACAGCAAGAACTGAAGCTTTCTTT
CASRGTARTEAFF
>TRBV7-2|.|TRBJ2-4|.
TGTGCCAGCAGCTCGGTTTGGAACCAGCTCTTAGCCAAAAACATTCAGTACTTC
CASSSVWNQLLAKNIQYF
>TRBV28|TRBD2|TRBJ2-7|few
TGTGCCAGCACGGGGGGGAGCTCCTACGAGCAGTACTTC
CASTGGSSYEQYF
>TRBV6-2/TRBV6-3|.|TRBJ2-3|many
TGTGCCAGCAGTTACCGTCCCTACGGAGATACGCAGTATTTT
CASSYRPYGDTQYF
>TRBV7-9|TRBD1|TRBJ1-1|.
TGTGCCAGCAGCTCACAGGGGGCAACTGAAGCTTTCTTT
CASSSQGATEAFF
>TRBV28|.|TRBJ2-5|.
TGTGCCAGCCGGGGGGCTGGTGCGGGAGTGGAGACCCAGTACTTC
CASRGAGAGVETQYF
>TRBV7-2|.|TRBJ1-3|few
TGTGCCAGCAGCATCGGACAGTGGAGCTCTGGAAACACCATATATTTT
CASSIGQWSSGNTIYF
>TRBV28|.|TRBJ1-2|.
TGTGCCAGCAGTCCCTTTCACAGGGATCGGCAGAATGGCTACACCTTC
CASSPFHRDRQNGYTF
>TRBV7-2|.|TRBJ2-4|few
TGTGCCAGCAGCTTAGCTGGGGTAGCCAAAAACATTCAGTACTTC
CASSLAGVAKNIQYF
>TRBV4-3|.|TRBJ1-1|.
TGCGCCAGCAGCCATCTAGGGGGGGCCGATGAAGCTTTCTTT
CASSHLGGADEAFF
>TRBV7-9|.|TRBJ1-2|.
TGTGCCAGCAGCTTAGTGGCGGATGGCTACACCTTC
CASSLVADGYTF
>TRBV28|.|TRBJ2-5|.
TGTGCCAGCAGTTTTGGGGGAAGAGTAGAGACCCAGTACTTC
CASSFGGRVETQYF
>TRBV18|.|TRBJ1-1|.
TGTGCCAGCTCACTCTCGGCCATATCCATGAACACTGAAGCTTTCTTT
CASSLSAISMNTEAFF
>TRBV5-1|.|TRBJ2-1|.
TGCGCCAGCAGCTTGGCTTCGCGTGAGCAGTTCTTC
CASSLASREQFF
>TRBV14|.|TRBJ2-2|few
TGTGCCAGCAGCCTTTGGAACACCGGGGAGCTGTTTTTT
CASSLWNTGELFF
>TRBV6-2/TRBV6-3|.|TRBJ1-5|few
TGTGCCAGCAGTTACGACCGATATCAGCCCCAGCATTTT
CASSYDRYQPQHF
>TRBV7-3|TRBD2|TRBJ2-1|many
TGTGCCAGCAGCTTAGCGGGAGAGGAGCAGTTCTTC
CASSLAGEEQFF
>TRBV10-3|.|TRBJ2-2|.
TGTGCCATCAGTGAGCGGCAGGGCTCCGGGGAGCTGTTTTTT
CAISERQGSGELFF
>TRBV5-4|.|TRBJ2-1|many
TGTGCCAGCAGCTTGGAGTTGAGTAGCTCCTACAATGAGCAGTTCTTC
CASSLELSSSYNEQFF
>TRBV20-1|.|TRBJ1-2|.
TGCAGAGGAGGGGCAGCTAACTATGGCTACACCTTC
CRGGAANYGYTF
>TRBV7-2|.|TRBJ2-3|many
TGTGCCAGCAGCTTAGTGGGGCTAGCTTTCGATACGCAGTATTTT
CASSLVGLAFDTQYF
>TRBV29-1|.|TRBJ1-1|few
TGCAGCGCCCACGGGACACTTGTGACTGAAGCTTTCTTT
CSAHGTLVTEAFF
>TRBV28|TRBD2|TRBJ2-1|.
TGTGCCAGCAAAAAGCGGGAGGGTTACAATGAGCAGTTCTTC
CASKKREGYNEQFF
>TRBV18|TRBD1|TRBJ1-5|.
TGTGCCAGCTCACCAAGCACAGGGGGAGGAAATCAGCCCCAGCATTTT
CASSPSTGGGNQPQHF
>TRBV10-2|.|TRBJ2-1|.
TGCGCCAGCAGGGACTTGGGGGATGAGCAGTTCTTC
CASRDLGDEQFF
>TRBV7-3|TRBD2|TRBJ2-1|once
TGTGCCAGCCAATTACAGCCCGGGGGGATGACTGAGCAGTTCTTC
CASQLQPGGMTEQFF
>TRBV4-2|TRBD2|TRBJ2-4|once
TGTGCCAGCAGCCAAGGGACTAGCGACATTCAGTACTTC
CASSQGTSDIQYF
>TRBV7-6|.|TRBJ2-5|.
TGTGCCAGCCGCGGTCTGGGAGAGACCCAGTACTTC
CASRGLGETQYF
>TRBV2|.|TRBJ2-5|.
TGTGCCAGCAGTGAGTCTACCCAGTACTTC
CASSESTQYF
>TRBV4-2|TRBD2|TRBJ2-7|many
TGTGCCAGCAGCCAGACCTTAGCGGGAGCGGGGGAGCAGTACTTC
CASSQTLAGAGEQYF
>TRBV6-5|.|TRBJ2-7|.
TGTGCCAGCAGCGTCCTTCCGACATCCCCCTACGAGCAGTACTTC
CASSVLPTSPYEQYF
>TRBV6-5|.|TRBJ1-5|.
TGTGCCAGCAGTCCCCGGGCTCCCAATCAGCCCCAGCATTTT
CASSPRAPNQPQHF
>TRBV7-2|.|TRBJ2-3|once
TGTGCCAGCAGCCTAGAAGTCACAGATACGCAGTATTTT
CASSLEVTDTQYF
>TRBV28|.|TRBJ1-1|few
TGTGCCAGCAGTTTAGGCAGGGAAGCTTTCTTT
CASSLGREAFF
>TRBV25-1|.|TRBJ2-7|.
TGTGCCAGCAGCTATACCTTGTCCTACGAGCAGTACTTC
CASSYTLSYEQYF
>TRBV27|.|TRBJ2-1|few
TGTGCCAGCAGTTTAAGGGACGGAGCCTACAATGAGCAGTTCTTC
CASSLRDGAYNEQFF
>TRBV29-1|.|TRBJ2-5|few
TGCAGCGTTGATTACCATTTGAGGAGGGGAGAGACCCAGTACTTC
CSVDYHLRRGETQYF
>TRBV2|.|TRBJ1-4|few
TGTGCCAGCAGTGACAGGGGCGCGGTTAATGAAAAACTGTTTTTT
CASSDRGAVNEKLFF
>TRBV7-2|.|TRBJ2-7|many
TGTGCCAGCAGCCACATACAGGGCCCCTACGAGCAGTACTTC
CASSHIQGPYEQYF
>TRBV9|.|TRBJ1-1|few
TGTGCCAGCAGCGTAGGTCCCTGGGACATCACGAACACTGAAGCTTTCTTT
CASSVGPWDITNTEAFF
>TRBV7-8|TRBD2|TRBJ2-1|many
TGTGCCAGCAGCTTTGGCGGGACTAGCGGTGAGCAGTTCTTC
CASSFGGTSGEQFF
>TRBV18|TRBD1|TRBJ1-1|.
TGTGCCAGCTCACCAGTAGGACAGGGCATGAACACTGAAGCTTTCTTT
CASSPVGQGMNTEAFF
>TRBV5-1|.|TRBJ2-1|.
TGCGCCAGCAGCTTGGCCACTAGACCGACCGATGAGCAGTTCTTC
CASSLATRPTDEQFF
>TRBV28|.|TRBJ1-2|few
TGTGCCAGCAGTGCCGCCGCCGCGGGCAGGGACTATGGCTACACCTTC
CASSAAAAGRDYGYTF
>TRBV28|.|TRBJ2-7|once
TGTGCCAGCTCCTCAGGGGGGTATTCCTACGAGCAGTACTTC
CASSSGGYSYEQYF
>TRBV28|.|TRBJ2-1|.
TGTGCCAGCAGAAACCTAGCTCCTCTTTTCTTC
CASRNLAPLFF